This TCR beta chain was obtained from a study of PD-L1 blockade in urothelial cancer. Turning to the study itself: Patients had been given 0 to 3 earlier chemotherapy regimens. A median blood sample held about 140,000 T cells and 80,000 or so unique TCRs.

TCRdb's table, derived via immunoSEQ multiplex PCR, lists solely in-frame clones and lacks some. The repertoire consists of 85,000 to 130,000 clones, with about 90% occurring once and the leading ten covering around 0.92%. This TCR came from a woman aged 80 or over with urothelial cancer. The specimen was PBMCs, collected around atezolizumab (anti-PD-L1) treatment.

This CDR3 is CASRTVWSPRSGGYGYTF. The CDR3 DNA sequence: TGTGCCAGCAGGACTGTGTGGAGCCCGAGGTCCGGGGGCTATGGCTACACCTTC. V gene TRBV27 combines with J gene TRBJ1-2; D is possibly TRBD1 (5 bases). This CDR3 contains 18 residues. V lost 6 bases, J lost 4 bases, and 27 bases lay in between. Per the germline V gene, CDR1 is MNHEY and CDR2 is SMNVEV (reference sequence).